This TCR beta chain was found in a study of memory CD8 T cells in hepatitis C reinfection. At the level of the study: After reinfection, a couple of primary-infection resolvers became chronically infected. Between 55 and 20 weeks before reinfection detection, pre-reinfection samples were drawn.

General observations from the study: Conclusions on public clonotypes and secondary clearance were not definitive with five donors.

Time point meaning: pre-reinfection, 55 to 20 weeks before reinfection detection. No in vitro expansion preceded TCR sequencing of the sorted cells. At all three reinfection time points, viable CD3+ CD8+ CD45RO- cells from a couple of donors served as controls. Remarks on this clone: The antigen is unknown.

Generated by immunoSEQ multiplex PCR, the TCRdb table keeps only in-frame clones and is missing some. The sample consists of over 45,000 clones, around 92% of them appearing once. Material for sequencing was naive CD8+ T cells sorted from blood. This TCR was sampled from a man aged 18-30 years with hepatitis C virus infection.

The CDR3 loop is CASSRTGGEADTQYF. The CDR3 coding sequence is TGTGCCAGCAGCAGGACAGGGGGCGAGGCAGATACGCAGTATTTT. V gene TRBV5-4 combines with J gene TRBJ2-3; 11 nucleotides align to TRBD1. With V trimmed by 4 bases and J by 4 bases, 5 bases remained unmatched. Per the germline V gene, CDR1 is SGHNT and CDR2 is YYREEE (reference sequence). CDR3 size: 15 residues.